The 2 T cell receptor beta chains below were found in one sample sequenced in a study of blood T cell repertoires in COVID-19. Profiling relied on immunoSEQ multiplex PCR, and the TCRdb table lists in-frame clones only, not all of them. The sample consists of hundreds of thousands of clones, 70% to 90% of them appearing once. The sequencing input was peripheral blood. These receptors were taken from a woman younger than 30 with acute or convalescent COVID-19.

The chain employs TRBV29-1 and TRBJ2-7; possibly TRBD2 for D (6 bases). Deletions cut 7 bases from V and 3 bases from J, with 19 bases between. The V gene's germline CDR1 is SQVTM and CDR2 ANQGSEA. The length of the CDR3 is 14 residues. The CDR3: CSATGTQEVYEQYF. In DNA, the CDR3 is TGCAGCGCCACCGGGACTCAAGAGGTCTACGAGCAGTACTTC.

This clone was observed a single time. This sequence joins TRBV4-1 and TRBJ1-1; D gene unclear. V was shortened by 7 bases and J by 7 bases, with 10 bases between the two germline ends. Germline CDR1 is MGHRA and CDR2 is YSYEKL. The length of the CDR3 is 11 residues. CDR3 amino acids: CASTFGNEAFF. CDR3 DNA: TGCGCCAGCACTTTCGGGAATGAAGCTTTCTTT.